This is a list of T cell receptor beta chains from one sample in a study of vaccination and CD4 T cells after COVID-19. Antigens of these TCRs are unknown. Using its own MiXCR run on the PCR reads, TCRdb lists one record per CDR3 protein. The repertoire holds approximately 9,000 distinct CDR3 sequences, approximately 36% seen once, with under 25% in the top ten. The sample consisted of CD4+ T cells from blood, cultured in vitro. Source of these receptors: a human donor in good health. CDR3s include the opening cysteine and the closing phenylalanine or tryptophan. Fields, in order: CDR3 length, D gene, clone size, J gene, V gene, CDR3 protein, CDR3 DNA. A D gene is named only where the DNA matches it firmly. Some rows have no size entry. The others give once, few or many, or a class for an expanded clone.

12 | - | - | TRBJ2-7 | TRBV20-1 | CSALRGGYEQYF | TGCAGTGCTTTAAGAGGGGGCTACGAGCAGTACTTC
14 | - | few | TRBJ2-5 | TRBV24-1 | CATSDLSNYGTQYF | TGTGCCACCAGTGATTTATCCAATTATGGGACCCAGTACTTC
13 | - | - | TRBJ2-7 | TRBV10-3 | CAISEGGSYEQYF | TGTGCCATCAGTGAGGGGGGATCTTACGAGCAGTACTTC
15 | TRBD1 | few | TRBJ1-1 | TRBV27 | CASRSPHRGVSEAFF | TGTGCCAGTCGATCGCCCCACAGGGGGGTTAGTGAAGCTTTCTTT
13 | - | - | TRBJ1-5 | TRBV28 | CASSLWGEQPQHF | TGTGCCAGCAGTTTATGGGGGGAACAGCCCCAGCATTTT
15 | - | few | TRBJ1-2 | TRBV7-3 | CASSPTGQTNYGYTF | TGTGCCAGCAGCCCAACGGGACAAACTAACTATGGCTACACCTTC
17 | TRBD1 | - | TRBJ1-6 | TRBV6-5 | CASSYKRQGTHNSPLHF | TGTGCCAGCAGTTACAAGAGACAGGGAACCCACAATTCACCCCTCCACTTT
18 | - | - | TRBJ2-6 | TRBV19 | CASRPNTGFGSGANVLTF | TGTGCCAGTAGGCCAAATACAGGGTTTGGATCTGGGGCCAACGTCCTGACTTTC
13 | TRBD2 | few | TRBJ2-5 | TRBV20-1 | CSASRGGEETQYF | TGCAGTGCTAGTCGGGGGGGGGAAGAGACCCAGTACTTC
15 | - | few | TRBJ2-1 | TRBV6-1 | CASSPFRAGYNEQFF | TGTGCCAGCAGTCCTTTCAGGGCGGGGTACAATGAGCAGTTCTTC
17 | - | few | TRBJ1-6 | TRBV10-3 | CAISGSLVDVTSSPLHF | TGTGCCATCAGTGGGTCCCTTGTTGACGTCACGAGTTCACCCCTCCACTTT
13 | - | medium-sized | TRBJ1-5 | TRBV28 | CASSTWGNQPQHF | TGTGCCAGCAGTACATGGGGCAATCAGCCCCAGCATTTT
16 | - | - | TRBJ2-1 | TRBV5-4 | CASSLVDRSSYNEQFF | TGTGCCAGCAGCTTGGTCGACAGGAGCTCCTACAATGAGCAGTTCTTC
12 | - | - | TRBJ1-6 | TRBV30 | CAWRGYNSPLHF | TGTGCCTGGAGGGGGTATAATTCACCCCTCCACTTT
11 | - | few | TRBJ1-1 | TRBV20-1 | CSARVNTEAFF | TGCAGTGCTAGAGTGAACACTGAAGCTTTCTTT
16 | TRBD2 | - | TRBJ2-7 | TRBV20-1 | CSASGGLALSSYEQYF | TGCAGTGCTAGCGGGGGACTAGCGTTAAGCTCCTACGAGCAGTACTTC
13 | - | - | TRBJ2-7 | TRBV10-3 | CAISESTSYEQYF | TGTGCCATCAGTGAGTCGACCTCCTACGAGCAGTACTTC
14 | - | medium-sized | TRBJ1-2 | TRBV27 | CASSLGGYPYGYTF | TGTGCCAGCAGTTTAGGGGGCTATCCCTATGGCTACACCTTC
16 | - | few | TRBJ2-2 | TRBV7-3 | CASSVSWTTNTGELFF | TGTGCCAGCAGTGTCTCCTGGACCACGAACACCGGGGAGCTGTTTTTT
15 | - | - | TRBJ2-7 | TRBV20-1 | CSARDWERHSYEQYF | TGCAGTGCTAGAGATTGGGAGCGGCACTCCTACGAGCAGTACTTC
12 | - | - | TRBJ2-7 | TRBV19 | CASSPGGYEQYF | TGTGCCAGTAGTCCCGGGGGTTACGAGCAGTACTTC
16 | TRBD2 | - | TRBJ2-1 | TRBV20-1 | CSARAPRAAGVNEQFF | TGCAGTGCTAGAGCCCCCCGGGCAGCGGGAGTAAATGAGCAGTTCTTC
15 | - | - | TRBJ2-3 | TRBV27 | CATRGWAGRTDTQYF | TGTGCCACCCGGGGGTGGGCGGGCCGGACAGATACGCAGTATTTT
15 | - | - | TRBJ2-7 | TRBV6-1 | CASSSRGGKTYEQYF | TGTGCCAGCAGCTCCCGTGGCGGGAAAACCTACGAGCAGTACTTC
13 | TRBD2 | - | TRBJ2-7 | TRBV20-1 | CSASWEGRYEQYF | TGCAGTGCTAGTTGGGAGGGCAGATACGAGCAGTACTTC
14 | TRBD2 | few | TRBJ2-5 | TRBV19 | CASSQGRVGETQYF | TGTGCCAGTAGCCAAGGGAGGGTTGGAGAGACCCAGTACTTC
13 | - | - | TRBJ2-7 | TRBV20-1 | CSARGSGAREQYF | TGCAGTGCTAGAGGATCGGGGGCCCGGGAGCAGTACTTC
16 | TRBD1 | - | TRBJ2-1 | TRBV5-1 | CASSHRPGQEANEQFF | TGCGCCAGCAGCCACCGCCCGGGACAGGAGGCCAATGAGCAGTTCTTC
14 | TRBD1 | - | TRBJ2-5 | TRBV20-1 | CSARMGTAQETQYF | TGCAGTGCTAGAATGGGGACAGCCCAAGAGACCCAGTACTTC
14 | - | - | TRBJ1-4 | TRBV29-1 | CSVDPTGRNEKLFF | TGCAGCGTTGACCCGACAGGCAGGAATGAAAAACTGTTTTTT
17 | TRBD1 | - | TRBJ1-6 | TRBV6-1 | CASRGDRGTTYNSPLHF | TGTGCCAGCAGGGGGGACAGGGGGACGACCTATAATTCACCCCTCCACTTT
15 | TRBD2 | few | TRBJ2-3 | TRBV20-1 | CSARNRREGTDTQYF | TGCAGTGCCAGAAACCGACGGGAGGGTACAGATACGCAGTATTTT
14 | - | few | TRBJ2-3 | TRBV7-2 | CASSDSGSTDTQYF | TGTGCCAGCAGCGACAGCGGCAGCACAGATACGCAGTATTTT